This is a list of T cell receptor beta chains from one sample in a study of T cell responses to AZD1222 COVID-19 vaccine. Measured with immunoSEQ multiplex PCR; TCRdb has only the in-frame clones, and not every one. The sample has about 140,000 clones, over 75% seen once. This sample comprised peripheral blood, obtained 28 days after the second dose of the MenACWY control vaccine. The receptors shown here come from an adult who received the MenACWY meningococcal vaccine as a control. The CDR3 runs from the conserved cysteine through the conserved F or W. The D gene is left open where the match is weak. Expanded clones are given a class, and other clones once, few, many or no size at all.

TRBV19,12,.,TRBJ1-2,.,TGTGCCAGTAGTAGGGGTAACTATGGCTACACCTTC,CASSRGNYGYTF
TRBV12-5,18,TRBD2,TRBJ2-3,.,TGTGCTAGTGGTTTGGGGCTAGCGGCTGGTGGGGGTACAGATACGCAGTATTTT,CASGLGLAAGGGTDTQYF
TRBV6-5,14,.,TRBJ2-1,.,TGTGCCAGCAGCACCCTCCCGGGCGCGGATGAGCAGTTCTTC,CASSTLPGADEQFF
TRBV19,16,.,TRBJ1-6,.,TGTGCCAGTAGTATAGATCGCGGCAGGGGCAATTCACCCCTCCACTTT,CASSIDRGRGNSPLHF
TRBV19,17,.,TRBJ2-2,.,TGTGCCAGTAGTATTGGGGGGTCGGCGGGAAACACCGGGGAGCTGTTTTTT,CASSIGGSAGNTGELFF
TRBV19,14,TRBD1,TRBJ1-3,.,TGTGCCAGTAGTCCAGGGGGCCAACGAAACACCATATATTTT,CASSPGGQRNTIYF
TRBV6-5,14,.,TRBJ1-1,.,TGTGCCAGCAAGGGTTGGCCCATGAACACTGAAGCTTTCTTT,CASKGWPMNTEAFF
TRBV7-9,12,.,TRBJ1-5,.,TGTGCCAGCAGCTTAGAAGGTCAGCCCCAGCATTTT,CASSLEGQPQHF
TRBV6-6,15,TRBD2,TRBJ2-1,.,TGTGCCAGCAGTTACTCGCGGGGGGGCCGGAATGAGCAGTTCTTC,CASSYSRGGRNEQFF
TRBV19,14,.,TRBJ1-4,.,TGTGCCAGTAATCGGGTGACCACTAATGAAAAACTGTTTTTT,CASNRVTTNEKLFF
TRBV6-5,14,.,TRBJ1-5,.,TGTGCCAGCTCCGTGGTTTATAGCAATCAGCCCCAGCATTTT,CASSVVYSNQPQHF
TRBV5-1,16,.,TRBJ2-6,.,TGCGCCAGCAGCTTGGAGAGAGCGTCCGGGGCCAACGTCCTGACTTTC,CASSLERASGANVLTF
TRBV6-1,13,.,TRBJ1-1,.,TGTGCCAGCAGTGAATTGGTCGATAGAGAGGCTTTCTTT,CASSELVDREAFF
TRBV2,15,TRBD2,TRBJ2-3,.,TGTGCCAGCAGGCCTTTCGCGGGGGAGGTAGATACGCAGTATTTT,CASRPFAGEVDTQYF
TRBV6-2/TRBV6-3,11,.,TRBJ2-5,.,TGTGCCAGCAGTTATGGAGAGACCCAGTACTTC,CASSYGETQYF
TRBV7-2,15,TRBD1,TRBJ2-2,few,TGTGCCAGCAGCTCGACAGGGTCGAACACCGGGGAGCTGTTTTTT,CASSSTGSNTGELFF
TRBV27,16,.,TRBJ2-5,.,TGTGCCAGCAGTTTGGGGTGGCGGGGATCCATTGGGACCCAGTACTTC,CASSLGWRGSIGTQYF
TRBV18,13,.,TRBJ2-3,.,TGTGCCAGCTCACCACATAGAGGAGATACGCAGTATTTT,CASSPHRGDTQYF
TRBV10-1,12,.,TRBJ2-3,.,TGCGCCAGCAGTGAGGGCACAGATACGCAGTATTTT,CASSEGTDTQYF
TRBV5-1,15,.,TRBJ2-2,.,TGCGCCAGCAGCTTGAGCCAAACCTACACCGGGGAGCTGTTTTTT,CASSLSQTYTGELFF
TRBV21-1,16,.,TRBJ2-1,few,TGTGCCAGCAGCAAAGGAGAGGGGACCAAGGATATAGTGCAGTTCTTC,CASSKGEGTKDIVQFF
TRBV5-4,12,.,TRBJ1-2,.,TGTGCCAGCAGCTTTGGGGGATTTGGCTACACCTTC,CASSFGGFGYTF
TRBV19,15,TRBD1,TRBJ1-5,.,TGTGCCAGTAGCGGCGGACAGGGGGGAAATCAGCCCCAGCATTTT,CASSGGQGGNQPQHF
TRBV9,16,TRBD2,TRBJ2-5,.,TGTGCCAGCAGCGAGACTAGCGGGAGCTATCAAGAGACCCAGTACTTC,CASSETSGSYQETQYF
TRBV4-1,17,TRBD2,TRBJ2-7,.,TGCGCCAGCAGCCTAAGGGGTAGCGGGAGTACGCCCTACGAGCAGTACTTC,CASSLRGSGSTPYEQYF
TRBV10-3,13,TRBD1,TRBJ2-1,.,TGTGCCATCTCCGGGACAGGGGGGGATGAGCAGTTCTTC,CAISGTGGDEQFF
TRBV19,16,TRBD1,TRBJ1-2,.,TGTGCCAGTAGTATATTATGGACAGGGGGCGACTATGGCTACACCTTC,CASSILWTGGDYGYTF
TRBV5-1,14,.,TRBJ2-1,.,TGCGCCAGCAGCTTGGTAGGGGGATTGAACGAGCAGTTCTTC,CASSLVGGLNEQFF
TRBV15,14,TRBD1,TRBJ2-1,.,TGTGCCACCAGCAGCCGGGACAGGGTGGGAGAGCAGTTCTTC,CATSSRDRVGEQFF
TRBV7-2,13,.,TRBJ2-1,once,TGTGCCAGCAGCATAGGGCAGTCCAATGAGCAGTTCTTC,CASSIGQSNEQFF
TRBV20-1,16,.,TRBJ1-5,.,TGCAGTGCTAGTGAGCGGGCAGGGCCAGTCGTTCAGCCCCAGCATTTT,CSASERAGPVVQPQHF
TRBV29-1,13,.,TRBJ1-1,.,TGCAGCGTTCATGCGACGGGGGGAACTGAAGCTTTCTTT,CSVHATGGTEAFF
TRBV29-1,12,TRBD2,TRBJ2-5,.,TGCAGCGTTACTAGCGGGGTCGAGACCCAGTACTTC,CSVTSGVETQYF
TRBV6-2/TRBV6-3,17,.,TRBJ2-1,.,TGTGCCAGCAGTTACTCGATGGCTCTCACCCCCTACAATGAGCAGTTCTTC,CASSYSMALTPYNEQFF
TRBV15,15,.,TRBJ2-7,.,TGTGCCACCAGCAGAGATAAGGAGGCCGCCTACGAGCAGTACTTC,CATSRDKEAAYEQYF
TRBV12-5,15,.,TRBJ1-1,.,TGTGCTAGTGGTTTGGTATTGGGCAGGAACACTGAAGCTTTCTTT,CASGLVLGRNTEAFF